This TCR beta chain originates from a study of blood T cell repertoires in COVID-19. How the authors handled the data: Reference gene primer amplification yielded estimated nucleated cell counts. Clones were sequenced by immunoSEQ multiplex PCR, and TCRdb holds only the in-frame ones, with some missing. The V and J calls and clone size were taken over from that table, and D and trimming were inferred from the DNA. The table has about 190,000 clones, roughly 80% seen once. V shed 2 bases and J 1 base; nucleotides not matched to a gene: 11. Germline V lookup: CDR1 MNHEY, CDR2 SMNVEV (reference sequence). The CDR3 consists of 17 residues.

The chain recombines TRBV27 with TRBJ2-7, with 7 bases matching TRBD1. The clonotype was recovered from a man aged 55 to 70 with acute or convalescent COVID-19. The sample comprised peripheral blood. The CDR3 nucleotides are TGTGCCAGCAGTTTAAGTGCTTCTTGGACAGGATCCTACGAGCAGTACTTC. It codes for CASSLSASWTGSYEQYF.